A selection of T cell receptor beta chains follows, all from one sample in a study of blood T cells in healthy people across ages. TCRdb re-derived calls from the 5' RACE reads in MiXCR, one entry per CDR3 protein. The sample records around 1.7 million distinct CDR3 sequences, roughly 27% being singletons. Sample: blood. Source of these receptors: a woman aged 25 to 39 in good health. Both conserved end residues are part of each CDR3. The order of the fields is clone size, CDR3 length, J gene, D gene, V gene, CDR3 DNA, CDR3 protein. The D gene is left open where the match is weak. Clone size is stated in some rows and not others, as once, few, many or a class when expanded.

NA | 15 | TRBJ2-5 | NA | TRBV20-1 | TGCAGTGCTAGAGATCTCAGCAGAGGACAAGAGACCCAGTACTTC | CSARDLSRGQETQYF
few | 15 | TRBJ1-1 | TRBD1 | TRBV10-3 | TGTGCCATCAGTGAGTTTACAGGGGGCGCGGGTGAAGCTTTCTTT | CAISEFTGGAGEAFF
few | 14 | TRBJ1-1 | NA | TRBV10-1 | TGCGCCAGCAGTGAGTCGACCGGGTACACTGAAGCTTTCTTT | CASSESTGYTEAFF
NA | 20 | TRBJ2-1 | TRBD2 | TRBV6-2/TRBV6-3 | TGTGCCAGCAGTATCCTCCCGGGACTAGCGGGGCCGAGCTCCTACAATGAGCAGCTCTTC | CASSILPGLAGPSSYNEQLF
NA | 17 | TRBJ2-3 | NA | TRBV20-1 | TGCAGTGCTAGAGATAGTGGAATGGCAGCCGGGCCAGATACGCAGTATTTT | CSARDSGMAAGPDTQYF
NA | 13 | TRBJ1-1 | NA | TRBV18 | TGTGCCAGCTCACCACAGCAGAACACTGAAGCTTTCTTT | CASSPQQNTEAFF
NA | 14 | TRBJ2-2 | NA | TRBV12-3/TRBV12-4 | TGTGCCAGCACCCCCACAGGGAGTCCGGGGGAGCTGTTTTTT | CASTPTGSPGELFF
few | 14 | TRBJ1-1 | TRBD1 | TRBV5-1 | TGCGCCAGCAGCTTGTATGGGACAGGATCCGAAGCTTTCTTT | CASSLYGTGSEAFF
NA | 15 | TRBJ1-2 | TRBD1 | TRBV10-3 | TGTGCCATCAGCCATCCGGGACAGGGGGCTTATGGCTACACCTTC | CAISHPGQGAYGYTF
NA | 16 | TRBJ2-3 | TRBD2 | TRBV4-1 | TGCGCCAGCAGCCGGGGACTAGCGGCTAGCACAGATACGCAGTATTTT | CASSRGLAASTDTQYF
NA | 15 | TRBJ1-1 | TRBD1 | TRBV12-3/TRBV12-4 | TGTGCCAGCAGACCAAAGGGGGCGGGGTACACTGAAGCTTTCTTT | CASRPKGAGYTEAFF
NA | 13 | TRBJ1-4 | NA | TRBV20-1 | TGCAGTGGCCGCTGGGGGTTGGACGAAAAACTGTTTTTT | CSGRWGLDEKLFF
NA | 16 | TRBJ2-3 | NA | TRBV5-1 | TGCGCCAGCAGCTTGGTCCAGGGCCGGAGGACAGATACGCAGTATTTT | CASSLVQGRRTDTQYF
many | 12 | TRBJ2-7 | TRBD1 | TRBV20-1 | TGCAGTGCTAGAGATACAGGGGTCGAGCAGTACTTC | CSARDTGVEQYF
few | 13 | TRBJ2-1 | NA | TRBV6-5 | TGTGCCAGCAGTTACCGTCAGGGGAGTGAGCAGTTCTTC | CASSYRQGSEQFF
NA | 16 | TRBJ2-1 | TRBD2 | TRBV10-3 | TGTGCCATCAGGGGGGGACTAGCGGGGGGCTTGAATGAGCAGTTCTTC | CAIRGGLAGGLNEQFF
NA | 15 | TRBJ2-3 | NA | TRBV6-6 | TGTGCCAGCAGTTACTCGACACAGCCTGTTGATACGCAGTATTTT | CASSYSTQPVDTQYF
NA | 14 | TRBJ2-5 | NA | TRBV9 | TGTGCCAGCAGCGTAGGGGGGAGCGTTGAGACCCAGTACTTC | CASSVGGSVETQYF
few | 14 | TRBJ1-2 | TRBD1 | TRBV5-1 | TGCGCCAGCAGCTTGAATCAGGGGGCGCGGGGCTACACCTTC | CASSLNQGARGYTF
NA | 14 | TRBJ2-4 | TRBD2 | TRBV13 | TGTGCCAGCAGGCTTAGCGGGGGCAAAAACATTCAGTACTTC | CASRLSGGKNIQYF
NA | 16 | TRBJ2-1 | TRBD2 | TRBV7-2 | TGTGCCAGCAGCTGGACCGGGACTAGCGTATACAATGAGCAGTTCTTC | CASSWTGTSVYNEQFF
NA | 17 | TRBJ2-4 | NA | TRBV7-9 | TGTGCCAGCAGCCCCCAGACAGAATTACTAGCCAAAAACATTCAGTACTTC | CASSPQTELLAKNIQYF
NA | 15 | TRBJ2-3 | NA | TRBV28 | TGTGCCAGCAGTTTACCCCGGATCGGCACAGATACGCAGTATTTT | CASSLPRIGTDTQYF
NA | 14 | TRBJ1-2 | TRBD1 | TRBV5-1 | TGCGCCAGCAGCTTGGGATCTACAGGGGAGGACTACACCTTC | CASSLGSTGEDYTF
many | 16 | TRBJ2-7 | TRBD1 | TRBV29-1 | TGCAGCGCCCAGGGGCAGGGGGTCTCCTTCGGCAACGAGCAGTACTTC | CSAQGQGVSFGNEQYF
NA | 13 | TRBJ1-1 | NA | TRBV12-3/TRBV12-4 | TGTGCCAGCAGTGACCAAGTCTCCACCGAAGCTTTCTTT | CASSDQVSTEAFF
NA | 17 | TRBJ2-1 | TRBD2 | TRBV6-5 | TGTGCCAGCAGTTACACAACCGGGACTAGCGGGAACAATGAGCAGTTCTTC | CASSYTTGTSGNNEQFF
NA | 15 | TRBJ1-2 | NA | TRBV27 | TGTGCCAGCAGTTTATCACTGGACATTGCCGGGGGCTACACCTTC | CASSLSLDIAGGYTF
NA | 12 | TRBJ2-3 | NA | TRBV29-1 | TGCAGCGTTGAAGAGAAGGCAGATACGCAGTATTTT | CSVEEKADTQYF
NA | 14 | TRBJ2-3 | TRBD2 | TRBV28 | TGTGCCAACAGTGATACTAGCGGGGCAGAGGCGCAGTATTTT | CANSDTSGAEAQYF
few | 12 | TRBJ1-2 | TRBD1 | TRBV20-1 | TGCGCATTAACCGGGACAGGGGTCGGCTACACCTTC | CALTGTGVGYTF
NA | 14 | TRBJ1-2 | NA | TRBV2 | TGTGCCAGCAGCTATCGGGGGGGAATCGGTGGCTACACCTTC | CASSYRGGIGGYTF
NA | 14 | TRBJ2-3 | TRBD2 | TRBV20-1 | TGCAGTGCCTTCCTAGCGGAAGCAACAGATACGCAGTATTTT | CSAFLAEATDTQYF
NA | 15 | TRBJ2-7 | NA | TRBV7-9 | TGTGCCAGCAGTCCTTTGGGACCGAAAACCTACGAGCAGTACTTC | CASSPLGPKTYEQYF
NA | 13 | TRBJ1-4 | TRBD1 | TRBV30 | TGTGCCTGGAATACAGGGGCTAATGAAAAACTGTTTTTT | CAWNTGANEKLFF
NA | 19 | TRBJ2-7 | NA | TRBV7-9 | TGTGCCAGCAGCAACCGGGACGCTGAGTTTTCTCAGGACTCCTACGAGCAGTACTTC | CASSNRDAEFSQDSYEQYF
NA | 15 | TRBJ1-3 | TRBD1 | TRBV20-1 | TGCAGTGCTAGAGCACAGGGGCGGACTGGAAACACCATATATTTT | CSARAQGRTGNTIYF
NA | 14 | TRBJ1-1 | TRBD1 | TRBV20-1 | TGCAGTGCTAGAGAGGGACAGATGAACACTGAAGCTTTCTTT | CSAREGQMNTEAFF
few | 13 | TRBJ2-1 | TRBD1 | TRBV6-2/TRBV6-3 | TGTGCCAGCTTTCCAGGGGGATACAATGAGCAGTTCTTC | CASFPGGYNEQFF
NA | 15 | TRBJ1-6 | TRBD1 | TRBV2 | TGTGCCAGCAGTGAAAGGGGGCGCGACAGTTCACCCCTCCACTTT | CASSERGRDSSPLHF
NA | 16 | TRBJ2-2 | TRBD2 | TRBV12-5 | TGTGCTAGTGGTTCCCCCCGGGGGGCGAACACCGGGGAGCTGTTTTTT | CASGSPRGANTGELFF
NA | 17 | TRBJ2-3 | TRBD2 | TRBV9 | TGTGCCAGCAGCTCAGAGGGGTCTAGCGGGAGGTCAGATACGCAGTATTTT | CASSSEGSSGRSDTQYF
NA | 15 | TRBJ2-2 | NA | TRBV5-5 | TGTGCCAGCAGCCTACGGACAGACGTAGCCGGGGAGCTGTTTTTT | CASSLRTDVAGELFF